This T cell receptor (beta chain) comes out of a study of blood T cell repertoires in COVID-19. The overall study: PBMCs, B-cell-depleted T cells, or T cells provided the cDNA or gDNA that made up the material.

V was clipped by 1 base and J by 4 bases, with 17 bases between them. Germline V gives CDR1 ENHRY, CDR2 SYGVKD. There are 17 residues in the CDR3. Under the authors' procedure: How many nucleated cells were present was estimated from reference gene primer amplification. Here immunoSEQ multiplex PCR was the method, and the copy in TCRdb shows in-frame clones only, minus some. V and J calls and clone size follow that table, whereas D and trimming were derived from the DNA. This sample has around 94,000 clones; 80% to 90% occur once, and the top ten carry 1.7%. This TCR was recovered from a man of 80 years or more with acute or convalescent COVID-19. The J gene is TRBJ2-1, the V gene TRBV10-3, with D perhaps TRBD1 (6 bases). Sequenced material: peripheral blood. The CDR3 DNA sequence: TGTGCCATCAGTGAGTACGGGACACATTCTGGGTACAATGAGCAGTTCTTC. It translates to CAISEYGTHSGYNEQFF.